The 32 T cell receptor beta chains below all came from one sample that was sequenced in a study of T cell changes during pregnancy in multiple sclerosis. Measured with immunoSEQ multiplex PCR; TCRdb has only the in-frame clones, and not every one. The sample lists tens of thousands of clones; 90% to 95% were seen once. Here the sequenced sample was CD4+ T cells from peripheral blood mononuclear cells, taken in the second trimester of pregnancy. These receptors originate from a female donor with multiple sclerosis, enrolled in a pregnancy study.

This rearrangement joins TRBV4-1 to TRBJ2-6; possibly TRBD2 for D (5 bases). Germline V CDR1 and CDR2: MGHRA, YSYEKL. The CDR3 consists of 16 residues. With 0 bases removed from V and 3 bases from J, the gap between germline ends came to 9 bases. The chain's CDR3 is CASSQELARGANVLTF. The CDR3 coding sequence is TGCGCCAGCAGCCAAGAGCTAGCCCGTGGGGCCAACGTCCTGACTTTC.

This sequence joins TRBV19 and TRBJ1-1; the match to TRBD1 covers 10 bases. With 6 bases clipped from V and 1 base from J, the junction kept 8 bases outside the gene matches. The CDR3 runs 16 residues. The V gene's germline CDR1 is LNHDA and CDR2 SQIVND (reference sequence). CDR3 region: CASRKRQGAGNTEAFF. The CDR3 DNA reads TGTGCCAGTAGGAAAAGACAGGGGGCAGGGAACACTGAAGCTTTCTTT.

The CDR3 DNA sequence: TGTGCCAGCAGCTTAGTTACAGGGAGCACCGGGGAGCTGTTTTTT. As protein: CASSLVTGSTGELFF. The J gene is TRBJ2-2, the V gene TRBV11-3; D is perhaps TRBD1 (6 bases). Germline CDR1 and CDR2: SGHNT and YENEEA. The CDR3 covers 15 residues. V dropped 1 base and J dropped 4 bases, with 10 bases sitting between them.

The CDR3: CARGGVSTEAFF. Written as DNA, the CDR3 is TGTGCCAGGGGGGGGGTATCCACTGAAGCTTTCTTT. The chain joins TRBV2 to TRBJ1-1; weak D call: TRBD1 (5 bases). The germline V gene has CDR1 SNHLY and CDR2 FYNNEI. V lost 9 bases and J lost 4, with 12 bases in between. This CDR3 is 12 amino acids long. Complete variable domain (other parts from reference TRBV2 and TRBJ1-1): EPEVTQTPSHQVTQMGQEVILRCVPISNHLYFYWYRQILGQKVEFLVSFYNNEISEKSEIFDDQFSVERPDGSNFTLKIRSTKLEDSAMYFCARGGVSTEAFFGQGTRLTVV.

This clone was counted once. This chain uses TRBV10-3 with TRBJ2-2; 16 bases map to TRBD2. This CDR3 is built from 18 residues. V trimming: 6 bases; J trimming: 4 bases; junction bases outside the gene matches: 8. The germline gives CDR1 ENHRY, CDR2 SYGVKD. The CDR3 sequence: CAISPGTSGGAITGELFF. The DNA for the CDR3 is TGTGCCATCAGCCCCGGGACTAGCGGGGGGGCCATCACCGGGGAGCTGTTTTTT.

The V gene is TRBV30, the J gene TRBJ1-3; tentatively, D is TRBD1 (6 bases). CDR1 is GTSNPN and CDR2 is SVGIG in the germline V gene (reference sequence). The CDR3 has 13 residues. V lost 0 bases and J 8 bases, leaving 11 bases between the germline ends. Written as DNA, the CDR3 is TGTGCCTGGAGTGTACACCCAGGGGACACCATATATTTT. This translates into CAWSVHPGDTIYF.

The chain recombines TRBV2 with TRBJ1-4, with D possibly matching TRBD1 (5 bases). This CDR3 has 16 residues. Per the germline V gene, CDR1 is SNHLY and CDR2 is FYNNEI. V lost 1 base to trimming and J lost 0 bases, with 9 bases between them. The CDR3 loop reads CASSEVGGATNEKLFF. The CDR3, as DNA: TGTGCCAGCAGTGAAGTCGGGGGAGCAACTAATGAAAAACTGTTTTTT.

The chain carries TRBV2 and TRBJ1-2; D is uncertain. The V gene's germline CDR1 is SNHLY and CDR2 FYNNEI. V shed 7 bases and J shed 0 bases, with 12 bases lying between them. The CDR3 extends over 14 amino acids. The CDR3 DNA follows: TGTGCCAGCAAAAACAGACAAGCTAACTATGGCTACACCTTC. Translating it yields CASKNRQANYGYTF.

The J gene is TRBJ2-3, the V gene TRBV30; no clear D gene. The length of the CDR3 is 13 residues. The germline V gene encodes CDR1 GTSNPN and CDR2 SVGIG (reference sequence). V lost 2 bases and J 2 bases, leaving 8 bases between the germline ends. Here the CDR3 reads CAWSLGVTDTQYF. The CDR3 DNA reads TGTGCCTGGAGTCTCGGAGTCACAGATACGCAGTATTTT.

This clone is a singleton in its sample. This sequence joins TRBV6-6 and TRBJ2-1; 9 bases match TRBD1. Germline CDR1 and CDR2: MNHNY and SVGAGI (reference sequence). The CDR3 runs to 15 residues. Germline trimming cut 7 bases from V and 3 bases from J; bases unmatched to any gene: 7. The CDR3 sequence: CASTTTGGLYNEQFF. CDR3 in DNA: TGTGCCAGCACAACGACAGGGGGGCTCTACAATGAGCAGTTCTTC.

The V and J genes are TRBV11-2 and TRBJ2-6, with 8 bases that match TRBD2. Trimming took 5 bases from V and 0 from J; bases not matched to a gene: 12. Per the germline V gene, CDR1 is SGHAT and CDR2 is FQNNGV. The CDR3 extends over 19 amino acids. The CDR3 loop is CASSLPTSAKVSGANVLTF. CDR3 sequence (DNA): TGTGCCAGCAGCCTCCCGACTAGCGCTAAGGTCTCTGGGGCCAACGTCCTGACTTTC.

Only one count was recorded for this clone. J is TRBJ2-1 and V is TRBV19, with D perhaps TRBD1 (6 bases). The V end lost 5 bases, the J end lost 5 bases, and 16 bases lay between the germline ends. Germline-derived CDR1 and CDR2 are LNHDA and SQIVND (reference sequence). This CDR3 comprises 15 residues. CDR3 region: CASSLGAGPHNEQFF. The DNA for the CDR3 is TGTGCCAGTAGTCTGGGGGCCGGCCCGCACAATGAGCAGTTCTTC.

CDR3 protein: CASSQRQWFATEAFF. Written as DNA, the CDR3 is TGTGCCAGTAGTCAAAGACAGTGGTTCGCCACTGAAGCTTTCTTT. V gene TRBV19 combines with J gene TRBJ1-1; D possibly corresponds to TRBD1 (5 bases). The V gene's germline CDR1 is LNHDA and CDR2 SQIVND (reference sequence). CDR3 length: 15 residues. Trimming took 5 bases from V and 4 from J, leaving 17 bases between them. Supplemented by reference TRBV19 and TRBJ1-1, the full variable domain reads DGGITQSPKYLFRKEGQNVTLSCEQNLNHDAMYWYRQDPGQGLRLIYYSQIVNDFQKGDIAEGYSVSREKKESFPLTVTSAQKNPTAFYLCASSQRQWFATEAFFGQGTRLTVV.

V gene TRBV7-2 combines with J gene TRBJ2-3; the match to TRBD2 covers 10 bases. This CDR3 comprises 15 residues. V trimming: 6 bases; J trimming: 6 bases; junction bases outside the gene matches: 9. Germline V gene sequence: CDR1 SGHTA, CDR2 FQGNSA. This chain's CDR3 is CASRLTAGGHDTQYF. For the CDR3, the DNA is TGTGCCAGCAGGTTAACAGCGGGGGGGCACGATACGCAGTATTTT.

This chain connects TRBV11-2 to TRBJ1-2, with 8 nucleotides matching TRBD1. Germline V gene lookup returns CDR1 SGHAT and CDR2 FQNNGV. The CDR3 has 17 residues. The junction had 12 bases not matched to a gene; V was cut back by 5 bases and J by 1 base. This CDR3 reads CASSRWASTGVNYGYTF. In DNA, the CDR3 is TGTGCCAGCAGCCGCTGGGCTTCGACAGGGGTTAACTATGGCTACACCTTC.

The gene calls are TRBV4-3 and TRBJ1-1, with D hard to call. Germline CDR1 LGHNA, CDR2 YSLEER. Trimming cost V 0 bases and J 0 bases, with 14 bases left between them. The CDR3 is 17 amino acids. CDR3 amino acids: CASSQDGRRSMNTEAFF. The CDR3 DNA reads TGCGCCAGCAGCCAAGATGGGCGTAGAAGCATGAACACTGAAGCTTTCTTT.

The V call is TRBV4-3, the J call TRBJ1-1; D may be TRBD1 (5 bases). CDR1 and CDR2 (germline): LGHNA, YSLEER. V lost 1 base, J lost 7 bases, and 10 bases lay in between. This CDR3 region has 13 residues. The chain's CDR3 is CASSQGQILEAFF. For the CDR3, the DNA is TGCGCCAGCAGCCAAGGACAGATTCTTGAAGCTTTCTTT.

This clone was seen just once. The chain has TRBV5-1 and TRBJ1-1; no clear D gene. The CDR3 covers 17 residues. Trimming took 0 bases from V and 1 from J, leaving 16 bases between them. In germline, CDR1 is SGHRS, CDR2 YFSETQ. DNA of the CDR3: TGCGCCAGCAGCTTGGCCGCGGGATCGGCCAAGAACACTGAAGCTTTCTTT. It specifies CASSLAAGSAKNTEAFF.

The genes are TRBV7-6 and TRBJ2-1, with 7 bases matching TRBD1. The germline gives CDR1 SGHVS, CDR2 FNYEAQ. V dropped 2 bases and J dropped 7; count of bases not matched to a gene: 8. This CDR3 is built from 15 residues. This chain's CDR3 is CASSLQAPGGNEQFF. CDR3 sequence (DNA): TGTGCCAGCAGCTTACAGGCCCCAGGGGGTAATGAGCAGTTCTTC.

The genes are TRBV7-2 and TRBJ2-2, with TRBD1 matching 7 bases. Unmatched junction bases numbered 2, after V lost 1 base and J lost 0 bases. This CDR3 comprises 16 residues. The germline V gene has CDR1 SGHTA and CDR2 FQGNSA. For the CDR3, the DNA is TGTGCCAGCAGCTTAGTGGGGACAGCGAACACCGGGGAGCTGTTTTTT. Translating gives CASSLVGTANTGELFF.

The chain is built from TRBV14 and TRBJ2-6; D not certain. Trimming cost V 0 bases and J 1 base, with 16 bases left between them. The CDR3 is 19 residues long. Germline CDR1 reads SGHDN; CDR2 reads FVKESK. CDR3 nucleotides: TGTGCCAGCAGCCAAGATTATTCTTGGTCGGTGTCTGGGGCCAACGTCCTGACTTTC. Protein product: CASSQDYSWSVSGANVLTF.

This chain links TRBV12-2 with TRBJ2-7; TRBD1 is the table's D call and was not checked against the DNA. TRBV12-2 is noted as a pseudogene. This CDR3 contains 17 residues. The DNA of the CDR3 is TGTGCAAGTCGCTTAGGCCTTCTACAGGGGGGGTCCTACGAGCAGTACTTC. It yields the protein CASRLGLLQGGSYEQYF.

The CDR3 nucleotides are TGTGCCAGCAGCTTATTAGCGGGTCACCCTTCGGTGGAGCAGTTCTTC. Amino acids: CASSLLAGHPSVEQFF. The genes are TRBV11-2 and TRBJ2-1; 7 bases map to TRBD2. V shed 2 bases, J shed 10 bases, and the junction held 14 bases outside the gene matches. Germline CDR1 reads SGHAT; CDR2 reads FQNNGV. The CDR3 consists of 16 residues.

This chain's CDR3 is CASSLSGGRYGYTF. The CDR3 bases are TGTGCCAGCAGTTTGTCAGGGGGCCGGTATGGCTACACCTTC. This chain connects TRBV6-5 to TRBJ1-2, with TRBD1 matching over 8 bases. There are 14 residues in the CDR3. In germline, CDR1 is MNHEY, CDR2 SVGAGI. Trimming at V came to 4 bases and at J to 5 bases, leaving 6 bases not matched to a gene.

The rearrangement joins TRBV6-5 to TRBJ1-2; no clear D. The CDR3 is 14 residues long. Germline V gene data show CDR1 as MNHEY and CDR2 as SVGAGI. Between the trimmed V and J ends, which lost 3 bases and 3 bases, there was a span of 11 bases. The CDR3, as DNA: TGTGCCAGCAGTTATTCAGTGGCAGACTATGGCTACACCTTC. It specifies CASSYSVADYGYTF.

The chain recombines TRBV11-2 with TRBJ1-1; no clear D. The V end lost 0 bases, the J end lost 3 bases, and 11 bases lay between the germline ends. Germline V lookup: CDR1 SGHAT, CDR2 FQNNGV. The CDR3 has 15 amino acids. CDR3 loop: CASSLDIQRYTEAFF. As DNA, the CDR3 is TGTGCCAGCAGCTTAGATATCCAGCGCTACACTGAAGCTTTCTTT.

The chain couples TRBV19 to TRBJ1-5; unclear D gene. The CDR3 has 16 amino acids. Between the trimmed V and J ends, which lost 5 bases and 3 bases, there was a span of 17 bases. The germline V gene encodes CDR1 LNHDA and CDR2 SQIVND (reference sequence). DNA of the CDR3: TGTGCCAGTAGTCCGACACGCGGAGGAATCAATCAGCCCCAGCATTTT. Amino acid sequence: CASSPTRGGINQPQHF.

The chain uses TRBV6-1 and TRBJ2-2; no definite D call. The CDR3 covers 12 residues. The V gene's germline CDR1 is MNHNS and CDR2 SASEGT. The germline V and J ends were trimmed by 5 bases and 4 bases, with 5 bases remaining between them. In DNA form, the CDR3 reads TGTGCCAGCAGTCTCAGCACCGGGGAGCTGTTTTTT. Its protein is CASSLSTGELFF.

The rearrangement joins TRBV5-4 to TRBJ2-3, with TRBD2 matching over 9 bases. Germline CDR1 SGHNT, CDR2 YYREEE (reference sequence). The CDR3 sequence is 17 residues long. Trimming at V came to 0 bases and at J to 2 bases, leaving 7 bases not matched to a gene. The CDR3 spells CASSLATSGRFTDTQYF. CDR3 in DNA: TGTGCCAGCAGCTTGGCGACTAGCGGCAGATTCACAGATACGCAGTATTTT.

The chain has TRBV5-1 and TRBJ1-2; unclear D gene. V was trimmed by 0 bases and J by 7 bases, leaving 7 bases between them. This CDR3 has 12 residues. Germline V CDR1 and CDR2: SGHRS, YFSETQ. The CDR3 region is CASSLGLGGYTF. In DNA form, the CDR3 reads TGCGCCAGCAGCTTGGGACTGGGTGGCTACACCTTC.

This rearrangement joins TRBV19 to TRBJ2-5, with 8 bases aligning to TRBD1. Germline loops: CDR1 LNHDA, CDR2 SQIVND (reference sequence). CDR3 length: 14 residues. Trimming removed 5 bases from V and 2 bases from J; junction bases left unmatched: 4. The CDR3 spells CASSSWTGQETQYF. As DNA, the CDR3 is TGTGCCAGTAGTTCCTGGACAGGGCAAGAGACCCAGTACTTC.

The chain uses TRBV5-1 and TRBJ1-2; possible D gene TRBD1, 5 bases. This CDR3 region has 18 residues. Trimming took off 3 bases at V and 0 bases at J, with 21 bases between the two ends. Looked up from germline, CDR1 is SGHRS and CDR2 is YFSETQ. CDR3 sequence: CASSWGVGYSHPNYGYTF. CDR3 DNA sequence: TGCGCCAGCAGCTGGGGGGTCGGGTATTCCCACCCTAACTATGGCTACACCTTC.